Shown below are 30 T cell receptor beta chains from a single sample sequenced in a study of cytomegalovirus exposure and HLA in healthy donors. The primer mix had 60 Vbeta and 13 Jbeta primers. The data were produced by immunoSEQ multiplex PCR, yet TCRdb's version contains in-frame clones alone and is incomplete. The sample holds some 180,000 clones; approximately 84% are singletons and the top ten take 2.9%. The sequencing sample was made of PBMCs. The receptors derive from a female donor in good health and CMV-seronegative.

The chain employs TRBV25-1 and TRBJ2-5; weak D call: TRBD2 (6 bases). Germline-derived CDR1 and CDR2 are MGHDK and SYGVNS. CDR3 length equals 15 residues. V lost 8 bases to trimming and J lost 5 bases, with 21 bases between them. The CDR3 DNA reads TGTGCCAGCGGTACCGGGACTGGCTCTAGGGAGACCCAGTACTTC. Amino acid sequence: CASGTGTGSRETQYF.

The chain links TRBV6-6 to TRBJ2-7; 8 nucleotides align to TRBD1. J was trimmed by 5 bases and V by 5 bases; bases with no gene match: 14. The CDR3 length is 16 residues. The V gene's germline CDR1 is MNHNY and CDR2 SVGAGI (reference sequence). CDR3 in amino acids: CASSRQQGATMDEQYF. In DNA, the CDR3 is TGTGCCAGCAGTCGACAGCAGGGGGCGACTATGGACGAGCAGTACTTC.

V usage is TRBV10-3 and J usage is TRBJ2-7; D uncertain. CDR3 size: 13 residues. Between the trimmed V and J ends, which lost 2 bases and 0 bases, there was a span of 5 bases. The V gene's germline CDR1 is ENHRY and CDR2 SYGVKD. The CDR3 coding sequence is TGTGCCATCAGTGAGGGCAACTCCTACGAGCAGTACTTC. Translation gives CAISEGNSYEQYF.

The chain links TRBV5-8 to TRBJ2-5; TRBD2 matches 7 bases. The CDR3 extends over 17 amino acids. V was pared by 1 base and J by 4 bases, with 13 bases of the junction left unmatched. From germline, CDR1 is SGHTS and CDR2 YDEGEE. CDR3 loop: CASSLKASGSPTETQYF. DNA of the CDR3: TGTGCCAGCAGCTTGAAGGCTAGCGGATCCCCTACAGAGACCCAGTACTTC.

The CDR3 DNA sequence: TGTGCCAGCAGCTCGTTGGAGCGGGGGACCTACAATGAGCAGTTCTTC. Amino acid sequence: CASSSLERGTYNEQFF. The chain uses TRBV7-9 and TRBJ2-1; 8 bases agree with TRBD2. There are 16 residues in the CDR3. J gave up 2 bases and V 4 bases, and 7 bases lay outside the gene matches. CDR1 SEHNR and CDR2 FQNEAQ come from the germline V gene (reference sequence).

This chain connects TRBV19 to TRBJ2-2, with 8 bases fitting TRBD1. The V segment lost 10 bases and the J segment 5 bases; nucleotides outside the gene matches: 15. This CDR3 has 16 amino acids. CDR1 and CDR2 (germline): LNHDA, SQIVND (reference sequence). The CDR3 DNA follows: TGTGCCACCGCTCCTTTCGGGACAGGTTTTACCGGGGAGCTGTTTTTT. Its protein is CATAPFGTGFTGELFF.

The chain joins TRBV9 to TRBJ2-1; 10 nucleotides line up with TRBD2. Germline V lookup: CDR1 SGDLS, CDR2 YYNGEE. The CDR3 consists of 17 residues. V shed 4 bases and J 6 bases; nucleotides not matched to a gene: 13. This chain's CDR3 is CASSPMFIAGGFNEQFF. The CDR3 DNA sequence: TGTGCCAGCAGCCCCATGTTTATAGCGGGGGGTTTCAATGAGCAGTTCTTC.

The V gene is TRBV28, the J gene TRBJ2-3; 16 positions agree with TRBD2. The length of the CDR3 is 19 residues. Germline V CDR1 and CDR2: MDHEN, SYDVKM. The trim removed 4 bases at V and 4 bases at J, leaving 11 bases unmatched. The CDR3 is CASSSPAGTSGRVSDTQYF. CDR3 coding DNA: TGTGCCAGCAGTTCCCCCGCCGGGACTAGCGGGAGGGTTTCAGATACGCAGTATTTT.

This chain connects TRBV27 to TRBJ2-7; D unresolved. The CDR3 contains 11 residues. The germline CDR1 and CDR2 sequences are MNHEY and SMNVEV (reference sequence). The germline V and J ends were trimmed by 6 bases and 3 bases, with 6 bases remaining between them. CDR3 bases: TGTGCCAGCAGATCAATCTACGAGCAGTACTTC. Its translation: CASRSIYEQYF.

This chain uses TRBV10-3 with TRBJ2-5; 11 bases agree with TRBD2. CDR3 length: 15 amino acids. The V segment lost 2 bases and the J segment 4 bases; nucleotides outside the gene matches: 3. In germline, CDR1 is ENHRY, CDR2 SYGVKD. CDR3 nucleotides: TGTGCCATCAGTGAGCAACTAGCGGGAGCAGAGACCCAGTACTTC. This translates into CAISEQLAGAETQYF.

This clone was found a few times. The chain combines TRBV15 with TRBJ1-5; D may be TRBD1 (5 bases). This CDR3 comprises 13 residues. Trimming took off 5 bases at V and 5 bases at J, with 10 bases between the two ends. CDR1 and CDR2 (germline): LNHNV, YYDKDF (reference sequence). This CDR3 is CATSGQGYQPQHF. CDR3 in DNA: TGTGCCACCAGCGGGCAGGGCTATCAGCCCCAGCATTTT.

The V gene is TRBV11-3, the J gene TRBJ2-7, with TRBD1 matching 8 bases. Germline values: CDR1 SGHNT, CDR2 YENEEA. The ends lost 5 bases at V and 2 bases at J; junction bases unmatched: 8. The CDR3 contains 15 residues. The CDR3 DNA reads TGTGCCAGCAGCCCGCGCGGACAGGGTACCTACGAGCAGTACTTC. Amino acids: CASSPRGQGTYEQYF.

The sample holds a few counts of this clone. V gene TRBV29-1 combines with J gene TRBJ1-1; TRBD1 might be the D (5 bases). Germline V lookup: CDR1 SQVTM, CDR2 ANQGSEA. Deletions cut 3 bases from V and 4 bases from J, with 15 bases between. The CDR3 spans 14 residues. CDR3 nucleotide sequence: TGCAGCGTTGAGGTCTCCCACGGGGGCACTGAAGCTTTCTTT. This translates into CSVEVSHGGTEAFF.

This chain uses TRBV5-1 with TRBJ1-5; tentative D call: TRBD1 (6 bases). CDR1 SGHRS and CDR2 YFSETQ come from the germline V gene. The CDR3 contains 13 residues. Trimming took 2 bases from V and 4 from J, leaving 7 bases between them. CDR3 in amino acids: CASSFGQNQPQHF. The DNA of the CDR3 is TGCGCCAGCAGCTTCGGACAGAATCAGCCCCAGCATTTT.

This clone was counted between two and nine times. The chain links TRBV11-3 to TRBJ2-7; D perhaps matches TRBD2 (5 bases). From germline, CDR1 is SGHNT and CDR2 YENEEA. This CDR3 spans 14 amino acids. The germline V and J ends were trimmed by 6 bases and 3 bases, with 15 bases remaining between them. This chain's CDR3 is CASSLQRGYYEQYF. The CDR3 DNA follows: TGTGCCAGCAGTCTCCAACGAGGGTACTACGAGCAGTACTTC.

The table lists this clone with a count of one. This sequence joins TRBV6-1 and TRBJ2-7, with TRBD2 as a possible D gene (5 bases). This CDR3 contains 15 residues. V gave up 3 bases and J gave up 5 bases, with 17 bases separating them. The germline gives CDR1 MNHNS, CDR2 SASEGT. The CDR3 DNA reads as TGTGCCAGCAGTGAGCCTCCGCGGGCTATCCACGAGCAGTACTTC. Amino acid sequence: CASSEPPRAIHEQYF.

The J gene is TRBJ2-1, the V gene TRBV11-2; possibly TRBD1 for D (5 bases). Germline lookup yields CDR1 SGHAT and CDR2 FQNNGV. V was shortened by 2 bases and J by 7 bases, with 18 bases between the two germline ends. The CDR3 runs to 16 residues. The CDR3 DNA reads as TGTGCCAGCAGCTTAAGCTGGACACAATGGGCGAATGAGCAGTTCTTC. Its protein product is CASSLSWTQWANEQFF.

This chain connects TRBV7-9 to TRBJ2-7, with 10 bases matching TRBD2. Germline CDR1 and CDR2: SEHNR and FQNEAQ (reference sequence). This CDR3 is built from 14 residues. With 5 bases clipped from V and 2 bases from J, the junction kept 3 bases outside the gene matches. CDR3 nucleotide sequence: TGTGCCAGCAGCCCTCTAGCGGGGGCCTACGAGCAGTACTTC. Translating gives CASSPLAGAYEQYF.

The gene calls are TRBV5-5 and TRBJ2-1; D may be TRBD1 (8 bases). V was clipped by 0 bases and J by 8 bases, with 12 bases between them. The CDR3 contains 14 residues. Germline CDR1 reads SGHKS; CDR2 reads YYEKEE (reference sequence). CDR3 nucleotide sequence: TGTGCCAGCAGCTTGGGACAGGGGAGGGATGAGCAGTTCTTC. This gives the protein CASSLGQGRDEQFF.

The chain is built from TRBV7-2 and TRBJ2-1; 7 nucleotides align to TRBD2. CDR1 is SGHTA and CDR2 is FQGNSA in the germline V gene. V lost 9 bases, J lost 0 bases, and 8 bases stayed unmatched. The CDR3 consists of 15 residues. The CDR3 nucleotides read TGTGCCAGTACCACTAGCGTGAGCTCCTACAATGAGCAGTTCTTC. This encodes CASTTSVSSYNEQFF.

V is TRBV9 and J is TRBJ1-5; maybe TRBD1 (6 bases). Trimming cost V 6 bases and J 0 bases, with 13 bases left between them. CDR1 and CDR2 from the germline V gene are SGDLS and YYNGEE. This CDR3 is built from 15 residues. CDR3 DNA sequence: TGTGCCAGCAACAGGGAAGGATATAGCAATCAGCCCCAGCATTTT. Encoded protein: CASNREGYSNQPQHF.

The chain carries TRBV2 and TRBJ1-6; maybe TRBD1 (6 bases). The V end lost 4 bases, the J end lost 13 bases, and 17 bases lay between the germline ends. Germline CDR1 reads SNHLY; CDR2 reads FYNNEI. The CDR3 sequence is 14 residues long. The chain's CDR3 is CASSVGALGGPLHF. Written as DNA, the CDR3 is TGTGCCAGCAGTGTGGGGGCTCTTGGTGGTCCCCTCCACTTT.

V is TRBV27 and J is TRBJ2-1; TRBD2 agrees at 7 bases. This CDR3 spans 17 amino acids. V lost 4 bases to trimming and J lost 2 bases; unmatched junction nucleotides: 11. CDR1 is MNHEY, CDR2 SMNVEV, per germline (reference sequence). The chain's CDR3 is CASSYPGEGSTYNEQFF. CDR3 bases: TGTGCCAGCAGTTACCCTGGGGAGGGTTCGACCTACAATGAGCAGTTCTTC.

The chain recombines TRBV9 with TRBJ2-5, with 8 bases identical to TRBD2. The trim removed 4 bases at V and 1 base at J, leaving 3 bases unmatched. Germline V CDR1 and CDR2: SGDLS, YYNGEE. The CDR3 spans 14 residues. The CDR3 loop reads CASSRGGAQETQYF. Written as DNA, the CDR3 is TGTGCCAGCAGCCGGGGGGGGGCCCAAGAGACCCAGTACTTC.

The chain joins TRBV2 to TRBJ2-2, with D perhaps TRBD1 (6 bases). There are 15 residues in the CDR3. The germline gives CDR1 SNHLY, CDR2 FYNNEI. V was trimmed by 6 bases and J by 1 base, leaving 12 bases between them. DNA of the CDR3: TGTGCCAGCAGCTCACAGGGAGAGAACACCGGGGAGCTGTTTTTT. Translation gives CASSSQGENTGELFF. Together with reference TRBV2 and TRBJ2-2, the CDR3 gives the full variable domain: EPEVTQTPSHQVTQMGQEVILRCVPISNHLYFYWYRQILGQKVEFLVSFYNNEISEKSEIFDDQFSVERPDGSNFTLKIRSTKLEDSAMYFCASSSQGENTGELFFGEGSRLTVL.

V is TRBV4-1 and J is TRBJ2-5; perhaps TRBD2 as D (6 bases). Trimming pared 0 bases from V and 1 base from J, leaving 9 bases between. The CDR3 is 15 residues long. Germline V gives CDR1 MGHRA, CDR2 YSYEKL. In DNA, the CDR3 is TGCGCCAGCAGCCAAGATGGCGGGACCCAAGAGACCCAGTACTTC. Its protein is CASSQDGGTQETQYF.

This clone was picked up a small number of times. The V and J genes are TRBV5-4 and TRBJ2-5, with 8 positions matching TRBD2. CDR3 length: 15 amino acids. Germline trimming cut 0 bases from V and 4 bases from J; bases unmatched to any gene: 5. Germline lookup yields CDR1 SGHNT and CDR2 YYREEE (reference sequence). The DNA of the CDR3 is TGTGCCAGCAGCTTGGGGTCGGGGGGGGGAGAGACCCAGTACTTC. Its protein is CASSLGSGGGETQYF.

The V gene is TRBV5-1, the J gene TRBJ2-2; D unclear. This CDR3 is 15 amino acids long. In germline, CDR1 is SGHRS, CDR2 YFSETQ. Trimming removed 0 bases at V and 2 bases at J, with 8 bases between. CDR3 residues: CASSLDTANTGELFF. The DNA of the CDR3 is TGCGCCAGCAGCTTGGATACAGCCAACACCGGGGAGCTGTTTTTT. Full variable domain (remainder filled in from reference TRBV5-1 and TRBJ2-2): KAGVTQTPRYLIKTRGQQVTLSCSPISGHRSVSWYQQTPGQGLQFLFEYFSETQRNKGNFPGRFSGRQFSNSRSEMNVSTLELGDSALYLCASSLDTANTGELFFGEGSRLTVL.

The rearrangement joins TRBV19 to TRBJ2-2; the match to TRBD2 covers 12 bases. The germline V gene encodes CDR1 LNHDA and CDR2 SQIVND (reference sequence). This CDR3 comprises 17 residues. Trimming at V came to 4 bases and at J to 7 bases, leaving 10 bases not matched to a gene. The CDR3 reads CASSKILAGGPNGELFF. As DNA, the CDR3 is TGTGCCAGTAGTAAGATTCTAGCGGGAGGGCCTAACGGGGAGCTGTTTTTT.

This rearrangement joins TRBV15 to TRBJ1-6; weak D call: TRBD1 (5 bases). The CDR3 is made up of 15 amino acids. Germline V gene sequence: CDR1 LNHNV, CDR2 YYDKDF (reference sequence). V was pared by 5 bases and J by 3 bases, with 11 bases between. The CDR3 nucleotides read TGTGCCACCAGCTCCCAGGGTGACTATAATTCACCCCTCCACTTT. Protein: CATSSQGDYNSPLHF.